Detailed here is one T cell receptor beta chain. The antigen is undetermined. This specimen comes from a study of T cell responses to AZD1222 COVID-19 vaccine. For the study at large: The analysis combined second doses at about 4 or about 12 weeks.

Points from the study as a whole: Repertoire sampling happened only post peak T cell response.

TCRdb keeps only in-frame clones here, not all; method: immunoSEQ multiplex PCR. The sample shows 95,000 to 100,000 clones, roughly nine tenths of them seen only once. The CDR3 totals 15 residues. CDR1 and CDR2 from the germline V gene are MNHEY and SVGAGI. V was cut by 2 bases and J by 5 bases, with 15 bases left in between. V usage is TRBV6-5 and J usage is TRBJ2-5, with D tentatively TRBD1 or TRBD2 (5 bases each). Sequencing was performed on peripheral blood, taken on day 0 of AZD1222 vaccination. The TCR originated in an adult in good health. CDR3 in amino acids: CASSYEGMTGETQYF. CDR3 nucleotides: TGTGCCAGCAGTTACGAGGGGATGACGGGTGAGACCCAGTACTTC.